This TCR beta chain appears in the sequencing data of a study of T-cell reconstitution after alpha-beta-depleted transplantation in children. This CDR3 has 17 amino acids. V dropped 1 base and J dropped 9; count of bases not matched to a gene: 16. Germline CDR1 reads DFQATT; CDR2 reads SNEGSKA (reference sequence). Overall study findings and caveats: T-cell numbers and diversity one year post-transplant derived largely from freshly generated T cells. Reportedly, only several hundred clones from non-depleted graft cells drove alpha-beta T-cell counts at about two months. High day-60 TCRbeta diversity in some patients came from surviving recipient T cells and thymic progenitors.

This clonotype was seen more than once but under ten times. The antigen remains unidentified. The authors prepared the TCRbeta library with unique molecular identifiers. TCRdb re-analysed the PCR reads in MiXCR, keeping a single row per CDR3 protein. The sample holds 90,000 to 100,000 distinct CDR3 sequences; about 22% are singletons and the top ten take about 21%. Sequencing was performed on PBMCs, taken before TCRalphabeta/CD19-depleted stem cell transplant. V is TRBV20-1 and J is TRBJ2-1; 9 bases match TRBD2. This TCR was recovered from a boy between 2 and 10 years old with acute lymphoblastic leukemia, due to receive a stem cell transplant. This chain's CDR3 is CSARGGSSGTAEGEQFF. The CDR3 nucleotides read TGCAGTGCTAGAGGTGGGTCTAGCGGGACGGCCGAGGGTGAGCAGTTCTTC.